This T cell receptor (beta chain) was documented in a study of shared clonotypes between healthy human individuals. Findings and caveats of the study: Non-shared clonotypes showed lower generation probabilities than clonotypes common to all four donors.

A note on this clone: Its antigen is unknown.

This CDR3 comprises 15 residues. The germline CDR1 and CDR2 sequences are LNHNV and YYDKDF (reference sequence). The trim removed 0 bases at V and 9 bases at J, leaving 10 bases unmatched. Each replicate PCR on the sorted subsets used 200 to 250 ng DNA (around 30,000 T cell genomes). Some clones are missing from TCRdb's copy, which holds only in-frame ones; the method was immunoSEQ multiplex PCR. This table holds around 350,000 clones, around 67% found once. The sample was memory CD4+ T cells sorted from blood. Specified subset: CD45RA-negative fraction. V usage is TRBV15 and J usage is TRBJ1-2, with 7 bases that match TRBD1. This TCR was recovered from a man aged 25 to 40 in good health. CDR3: CATSRDGDSRRRYTF. For the CDR3, the DNA is TGTGCCACCAGCAGAGATGGGGACAGCCGCCGGCGCTACACCTTC.